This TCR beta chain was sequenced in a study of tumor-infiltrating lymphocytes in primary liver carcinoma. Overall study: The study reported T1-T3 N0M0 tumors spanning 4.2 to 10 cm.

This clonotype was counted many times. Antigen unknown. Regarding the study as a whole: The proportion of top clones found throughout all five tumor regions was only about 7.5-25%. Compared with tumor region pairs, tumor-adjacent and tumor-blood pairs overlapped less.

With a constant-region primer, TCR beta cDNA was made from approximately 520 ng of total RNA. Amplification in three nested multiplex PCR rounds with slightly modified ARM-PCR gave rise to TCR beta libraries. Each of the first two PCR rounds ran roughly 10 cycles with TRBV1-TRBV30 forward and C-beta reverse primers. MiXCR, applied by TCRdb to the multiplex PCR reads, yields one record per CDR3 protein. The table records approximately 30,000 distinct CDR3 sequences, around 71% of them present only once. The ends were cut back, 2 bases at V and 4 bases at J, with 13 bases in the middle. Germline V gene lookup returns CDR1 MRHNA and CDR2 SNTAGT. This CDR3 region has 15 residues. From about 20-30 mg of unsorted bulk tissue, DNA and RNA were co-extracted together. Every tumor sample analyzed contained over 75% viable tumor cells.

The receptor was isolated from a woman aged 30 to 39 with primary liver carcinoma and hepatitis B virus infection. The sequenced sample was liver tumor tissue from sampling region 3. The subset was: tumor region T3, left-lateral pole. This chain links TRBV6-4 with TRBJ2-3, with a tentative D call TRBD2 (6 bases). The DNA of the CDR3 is TGTGCCAGCAGTGACGTGGGGGGTGAAGCAGATACGCAGTATTTT. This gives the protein CASSDVGGEADTQYF.